A selection of T cell receptor beta chains follows, all from one sample in a study of blood T cells in healthy people across ages. TCRdb processed the 5' RACE reads anew with MiXCR; each CDR3 protein has one entry. Of roughly 1.9 million distinct CDR3 sequences in the sample, more than 35% were seen once. Sequences were obtained from blood. All receptors come from a human donor in good health. Both conserved end residues are trimmed from each CDR3. A row's size may be missing; if present it is once, few, many or a size class.

v_call	j_call	clone_size	cdr3_aa
TRBV5-6	TRBJ1-4	.	ASSWLRIDNLGEKLF
TRBV20-1	TRBJ2-1	.	SAREPGQNYEQF
TRBV29-1	TRBJ1-2	.	SVAPGLKSAGYT
TRBV2	TRBJ2-5	.	ASRRTSGDPQETQY
TRBV5-1	TRBJ1-6	few	ASSFLGDKNSPLH
TRBV15	TRBJ2-7	.	ATSTHREPYEQY
TRBV24-1	TRBJ2-3	few	ATSDAEIVADTQY
TRBV7-9	TRBJ2-6	.	ASSFGDYSGANVLT
TRBV12-3/TRBV12-4	TRBJ1-1	.	ASSPPGTQAF
TRBV7-2	TRBJ1-2	few	ASSLVSDRANYGYT
TRBV5-8	TRBJ1-1	.	ASRIWSEAF
TRBV3-1	TRBJ1-1	.	ASSDLAHRAGTEAF
TRBV7-2	TRBJ2-5	.	ASRTGGGETQY
TRBV20-1	TRBJ2-5	.	SASTGGRETQY
TRBV12-3/TRBV12-4	TRBJ2-7	few	ASMLTAGEQY
TRBV10-3	TRBJ2-1	.	AIRTGGANNEQF